A single sample is the source of the 11 T cell receptor beta chains below, sequenced in a study of blood T cell repertoires in COVID-19. The repertoire was sequenced with immunoSEQ multiplex PCR; TCRdb's copy has only in-frame clones and lacks some. The sample has a few hundred thousand clones; roughly 90% are singletons. Sequenced sample: PBMCs or T cells enriched from blood (not recorded which). These receptors were obtained from a woman in her fifties or sixties who had recovered from COVID-19.

The chain recombines TRBV7-9 with TRBJ2-3; 10 bases fit TRBD1. The CDR3 length is 16 residues. Trimming removed 5 bases from V and 5 bases from J; junction bases left unmatched: 10. CDR1 and CDR2 (germline): SEHNR, FQNEAQ (reference sequence). The CDR3 DNA follows: TGTGCCAGCAGCCACCGGGACAGGGGCGACAAAGATACGCAGTATTTT. It is translated as CASSHRDRGDKDTQYF.

The chain carries TRBV12-5 and TRBJ2-1; 9 nucleotides match TRBD1. With 6 bases clipped from V and 2 bases from J, the junction kept 5 bases outside the gene matches. The CDR3 covers 15 residues. Germline CDR1 and CDR2: LGHNT and FRNRAP. CDR3 sequence: CASGKGQGPYNEQFF. The CDR3 bases are TGTGCTAGTGGCAAGGGACAGGGACCCTACAATGAGCAGTTCTTC.

V gene TRBV10-3 combines with J gene TRBJ1-1; 9 bases are shared with TRBD1. V was clipped by 10 bases and J by 5 bases; unmatched bases: 8. CDR1 ENHRY and CDR2 SYGVKD come from the germline V gene. The CDR3 runs 13 residues. The CDR3, as DNA: TGTGCCACCCTCGACAGGGGGAGGACTGAAGCTTTCTTT. Translating it yields CATLDRGRTEAFF.

V gene TRBV3-1 (or the pseudogene TRBV3-2) combines with J gene TRBJ1-6; D may be TRBD1 (5 bases). The CDR3 has 12 amino acids. Germline V gene sequence: CDR1 LGHDT, CDR2 YNNKEL (reference sequence). The V and J ends lost 6 bases and 14 bases respectively, with 14 bases between them. CDR3 residues: CASSPARGTLHF. DNA for the CDR3: TGTGCCAGCAGTCCTGCAAGGGGCACCCTCCACTTT.

This clone came up a few times. The genes are TRBV7-9 and TRBJ2-1; the match to TRBD2 covers 8 bases. V lost 5 bases and J lost 5; bases outside the gene matches: 8. Germline V lookup: CDR1 SEHNR, CDR2 FQNEAQ (reference sequence). The CDR3 is 15 residues long. In DNA form, the CDR3 reads TGTGCCAGCAGCCTTCCGACTAGCGAGAACAATGAGCAGTTCTTC. Its protein is CASSLPTSENNEQFF. The full variable domain, rest sourced from reference TRBV7-9 and TRBJ2-1, is DTGVSQNPRHKITKRGQNVTFRCDPISEHNRLYWYRQTLGQGPEFLTYFQNEAQLEKSRLLSDRFSAERPKGSFSTLEIQRTEQGDSAMYLCASSLPTSENNEQFFGPGTRLTVL.

The gene calls are TRBV11-2 and TRBJ1-4; D perhaps matches TRBD1 (5 bases). CDR1 and CDR2 (germline): SGHAT, FQNNGV. The CDR3 contains 13 residues. Trimming took off 5 bases at V and 8 bases at J, with 12 bases between the two ends. DNA for the CDR3: TGTGCCAGCAGCCCCGGACATAGGGAAAAACTGTTTTTT. Translating gives CASSPGHREKLFF.

J is TRBJ1-6 and V is TRBV28; 7 bases map to TRBD1. CDR1 is MDHEN and CDR2 is SYDVKM in the germline V gene. Trimming at V came to 6 bases and at J to 10 bases, leaving 9 bases not matched to a gene. The CDR3 has 14 amino acids. The CDR3 loop reads CASSLNPGQSPLHF. CDR3 bases: TGTGCCAGCAGCCTAAATCCGGGACAGTCACCCCTCCACTTT.

The genes are TRBV7-6 and TRBJ2-7; 9 bases are a match to TRBD1. The CDR3 has 12 amino acids. J lost 3 bases, V lost 10 bases, and 4 bases had no gene match. Germline V CDR1 and CDR2: SGHVS, FNYEAQ. In DNA form, the CDR3 reads TGTGCCACGGGACAGGGACTCTACGAGCAGTACTTC. Amino acid sequence: CATGQGLYEQYF.

The chain couples TRBV27 to TRBJ2-5, with 7 bases aligning to TRBD1. From germline, CDR1 is MNHEY and CDR2 SMNVEV (reference sequence). This CDR3 is built from 15 residues. V was pared by 4 bases and J by 1 base, with 6 bases of the junction left unmatched. CDR3 sequence: CASSSDRVRQETQYF. In DNA form, the CDR3 reads TGTGCCAGCAGTTCAGACAGGGTGCGCCAAGAGACCCAGTACTTC.

This clone was recorded once. The rearrangement links TRBV19 to TRBJ1-2; TRBD1 matches 8 bases. The germline V gene has CDR1 LNHDA and CDR2 SQIVND (reference sequence). The CDR3 runs to 16 residues. J was trimmed by 4 bases and V by 4 bases; bases with no gene match: 11. The chain's CDR3 is CASSTDPDRETYGYTF. The CDR3, as DNA: TGTGCCAGTAGTACCGACCCGGACAGGGAAACCTATGGCTACACCTTC.

A word on this clone: Within the sample, other DNA sequences also encode this same CDR3. V is TRBV5-1 and J is TRBJ2-1, with no clear D. V was trimmed by 2 bases and J by 4 bases, leaving 10 bases between them. The CDR3 runs to 14 residues. Germline-derived CDR1 and CDR2 are SGHRS and YFSETQ. CDR3 in amino acids: CASSFGSPYNEQFF. Here the CDR3 DNA reads TGCGCCAGCAGCTTTGGCTCCCCATACAATGAGCAGTTCTTC.